Listed below are T cell receptor beta chains from one sample, sequenced in a study of CXCR3-negative and CXCR3-positive naive CD8 T cells. Each CDR3 protein gets one entry in TCRdb, which reprocessed the 5' RACE reads and gives no DNA. The table lists some 130,000 distinct CDR3 sequences. Specimen: naive CXCR3- CD8+ T cells from blood. Receptor source: a human donor in good health. Some clones in this sample may be carry-over from other donors' samples. Both conserved end residues are part of each CDR3.

v_call: TRBV5-6; j_call: TRBJ2-5; cdr3_aa: CASSLEDNQETQYF
v_call: TRBV10-3; j_call: TRBJ2-1; cdr3_aa: CAISDRAGGSEQFF
v_call: TRBV29-1; j_call: TRBJ2-3; cdr3_aa: CSGRTGSTDTQYF
v_call: TRBV4-3; j_call: TRBJ1-2; cdr3_aa: CASSQLTGRGNYGYTF
v_call: TRBV28; j_call: TRBJ2-5; cdr3_aa: CASSLLETGLRETQYF
v_call: TRBV6-5; j_call: TRBJ1-6; cdr3_aa: CASSYSEGGNSPLHF
v_call: TRBV4-1; j_call: TRBJ2-1; cdr3_aa: CASSQEDSGLVGEQFF
v_call: TRBV28; j_call: TRBJ2-1; cdr3_aa: CASSSGLAGAAWNEQFF
v_call: TRBV5-1; j_call: TRBJ2-7; cdr3_aa: CASSLAEGHEYEQYF
v_call: TRBV28; j_call: TRBJ1-4; cdr3_aa: CASRGTATNEKLFF
v_call: TRBV12-3/TRBV12-4; j_call: TRBJ2-7; cdr3_aa: CASRYSGGSYEQYF
v_call: TRBV29-1; j_call: TRBJ2-7; cdr3_aa: CSVVRGGSYEQYF
v_call: TRBV5-5; j_call: TRBJ2-1; cdr3_aa: CASKREGSPNGEEQFF
v_call: TRBV28; j_call: TRBJ2-3; cdr3_aa: CASRPTDAGDTQYF